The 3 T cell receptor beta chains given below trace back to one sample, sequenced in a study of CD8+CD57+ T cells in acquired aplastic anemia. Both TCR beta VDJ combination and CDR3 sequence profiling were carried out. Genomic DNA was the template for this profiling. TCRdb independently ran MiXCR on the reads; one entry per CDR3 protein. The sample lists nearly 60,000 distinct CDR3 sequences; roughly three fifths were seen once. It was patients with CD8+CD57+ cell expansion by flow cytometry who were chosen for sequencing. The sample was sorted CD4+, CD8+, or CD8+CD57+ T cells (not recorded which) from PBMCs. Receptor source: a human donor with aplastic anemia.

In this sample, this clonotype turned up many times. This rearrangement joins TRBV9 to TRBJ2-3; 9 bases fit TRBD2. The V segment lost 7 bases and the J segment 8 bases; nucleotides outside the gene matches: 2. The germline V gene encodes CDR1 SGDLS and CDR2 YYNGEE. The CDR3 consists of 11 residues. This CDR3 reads CASLSGGTQYF. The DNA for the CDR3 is TGTGCCAGCCTTAGCGGGGGTACGCAGTATTTT.

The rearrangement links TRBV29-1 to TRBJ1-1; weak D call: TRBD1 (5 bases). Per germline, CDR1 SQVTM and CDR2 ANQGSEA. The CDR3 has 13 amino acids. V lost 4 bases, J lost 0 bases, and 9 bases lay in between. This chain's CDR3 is CSVGRALNTEAFF. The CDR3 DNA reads TGCAGCGTTGGCAGGGCCTTGAACACTGAAGCTTTCTTT.

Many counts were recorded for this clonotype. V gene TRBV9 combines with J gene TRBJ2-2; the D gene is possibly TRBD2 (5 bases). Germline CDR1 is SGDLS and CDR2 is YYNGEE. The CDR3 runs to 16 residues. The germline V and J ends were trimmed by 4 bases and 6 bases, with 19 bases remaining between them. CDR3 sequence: CASSPRPPLVSGELFF. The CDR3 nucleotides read TGTGCCAGCAGCCCGAGGCCCCCACTAGTCTCCGGGGAGCTGTTTTTT.